This T cell receptor (beta chain) was recorded in a study of blood T cell repertoires in COVID-19. Study details: Nucleic acid was either cDNA or gDNA, and it came from T cells, B-cell-depleted T cells, or PBMCs.

This CDR3 comprises 15 residues. J gave up 2 bases and V 3 bases, and 3 bases lay outside the gene matches. Looked up from germline, CDR1 is SGDLS and CDR2 is YYNGEE. Original methodology: How many nucleated cells were present was estimated from reference gene primer amplification. TCRdb keeps only in-frame clones here, not all; method: immunoSEQ multiplex PCR. That table is the source of V, J and clone size, and D and trimming were worked out from the DNA. There are about 190,000 clones in the sample; around four fifths occur only once, and roughly 2.9% lies in the top ten. V is TRBV9 and J is TRBJ2-3; 10 positions agree with TRBD1. This receptor was taken from a man aged 50 to 60 with active or convalescent COVID-19. Sequencing was done on a sample of peripheral blood. The chain's CDR3 is CASSGGQGYTDTQYF. CDR3 nucleotide sequence: TGTGCCAGCAGCGGGGGACAGGGGTACACAGATACGCAGTATTTT.